What follows are 13 T cell receptor beta chains derived from one specimen sequenced in a study of shared clonotypes between healthy human individuals. As defined, naive CD8 cells were CD45RO-negative and positively selected for CCR7, with terminally differentiated effector memory CD45RA+ cells excluded. Produced via immunoSEQ multiplex PCR; TCRdb's table is partial and in-frame only. The sample holds roughly 550,000 clones, about 95% seen once. Sequencing was done on a sample of naive CD8+ T cells sorted from blood. The receptors originated from a woman between 25 and 40 years old in good health.

This sequence joins TRBV28 and TRBJ2-2; 10 nucleotides match TRBD2. The CDR3 sequence is 16 residues long. Germline trimming cut 2 bases from V and 3 bases from J; bases unmatched to any gene: 3. Per the germline V gene, CDR1 is MDHEN and CDR2 is SYDVKM. The CDR3, as DNA: TGTGCCAGCAGTTTAGTCCTAGCGGGAGACACCGGGGAGCTGTTTTTT. It yields the protein CASSLVLAGDTGELFF.

The J gene is TRBJ2-7, the V gene TRBV6-5; 8 bases map to TRBD2. The CDR3 totals 15 residues. CDR1 is MNHEY and CDR2 is SVGAGI in the germline V gene. V lost 3 bases, J lost 0 bases, and 4 bases stayed unmatched. For the CDR3, the DNA is TGTGCCAGCAGTTATCTAGCGGGTAGCTCCTACGAGCAGTACTTC. Its protein product is CASSYLAGSSYEQYF.

The chain recombines TRBV27 with TRBJ2-7; 8 nucleotides line up with TRBD2. CDR3 length: 15 amino acids. V lost 7 bases to trimming and J lost 7 bases; unmatched junction nucleotides: 15. Germline loops: CDR1 MNHEY, CDR2 SMNVEV (reference sequence). CDR3 sequence (DNA): TGTGCCAGCACCGCCCAGGGCGGACTAGCTAATGAGCAGTACTTC. This codes for CASTAQGGLANEQYF.

The CDR3 spells CASSLVVVGTQEAFF. DNA for the CDR3: TGTGCCAGCAGCTTAGTAGTAGTGGGGACCCAGGAAGCTTTCTTT. V is TRBV7-9 and J is TRBJ1-1; D perhaps matches TRBD1 (5 bases). This CDR3 is 15 amino acids long. The germline V gene encodes CDR1 SEHNR and CDR2 FQNEAQ (reference sequence). Trimming took 1 base from V and 8 from J, leaving 17 bases between them.

CDR3 bases: TGCGCCAGCAGCTTACTAGCGGGAGGTTCCTACGAGCAGTACTTC. Translated: CASSLLAGGSYEQYF. This chain joins TRBV5-1 and TRBJ2-7; TRBD2 matches at 12 bases. Germline CDR1 reads SGHRS; CDR2 reads YFSETQ. Unmatched junction bases numbered 1, after V lost 2 bases and J lost 1 base. This CDR3 spans 15 amino acids. The full variable domain, with the rest looked up from reference TRBV5-1 and TRBJ2-7, is KAGVTQTPRYLIKTRGQQVTLSCSPISGHRSVSWYQQTPGQGLQFLFEYFSETQRNKGNFPGRFSGRQFSNSRSEMNVSTLELGDSALYLCASSLLAGGSYEQYFGPGTRLTVT.

This chain joins TRBV7-6 and TRBJ2-1; D unclear. The germline V gene has CDR1 SGHVS and CDR2 FNYEAQ. Between the trimmed V and J ends, which lost 5 bases and 5 bases, there was a span of 16 bases. This CDR3 is built from 15 residues. The CDR3 reads CASSNSSGLDNEQFF. CDR3 coding DNA: TGTGCCAGCAGCAACTCATCAGGCCTCGACAATGAGCAGTTCTTC.

This chain links TRBV14 with TRBJ2-1; D may correspond to TRBD1 or TRBD2 (5 bases each). V lost 5 bases to trimming and J lost 4 bases, with 9 bases between them. Germline V lookup: CDR1 SGHDN, CDR2 FVKESK. The CDR3 totals 13 residues. The CDR3 DNA is TGTGCCAGCAGCACAGGACTTTACAATGAGCAGTTCTTC. It yields the protein CASSTGLYNEQFF.

The CDR3, as DNA: TGTGCCAGCAGTTTAAATGGCGGATTCGAGCAGTTCTTC. It specifies CASSLNGGFEQFF. The rearrangement joins TRBV27 to TRBJ2-1; D not resolved. CDR3 size: 13 residues. Germline-derived CDR1 and CDR2 are MNHEY and SMNVEV (reference sequence). V lost 2 bases and J 10 bases, leaving 12 bases between the germline ends.

Regarding this clone: The same CDR3 can be traced to other DNA sequences in this sample. The chain has TRBV5-6 and TRBJ2-7; 8 bases are shared with TRBD2. The CDR3 is 15 amino acids. Looked up from germline, CDR1 is SGHDT and CDR2 is YYEEEE. With 0 bases clipped from V and 0 bases from J, the junction kept 2 bases outside the gene matches. The CDR3: CASSLGSGISYEQYF. The DNA for the CDR3 is TGTGCCAGCAGCTTGGGTAGCGGGATCTCCTACGAGCAGTACTTC.

This clone was observed once. One end of the junction fails to match germline, which may point to a read error. The gene calls are TRBV4-1 and TRBJ2-1; 11 nucleotides line up with TRBD2. CDR3 length: 17 residues. Germline V lookup: CDR1 MGHRA, CDR2 YSYEKL. CDR3 in amino acids: CASSQESGTSGYNEQFF. The CDR3 DNA is TGCGCCAGCAGCCAAGAATCCGGGACTAGCGGATACAATGAACAGTTCTTC.

The rearrangement joins TRBV29-1 to TRBJ2-1, with TRBD2 matching over 12 bases. The germline gives CDR1 SQVTM, CDR2 ANQGSEA. With V trimmed by 7 bases and J by 7 bases, 11 bases remained unmatched. The CDR3 runs to 15 residues. The CDR3 coding sequence is TGCAGCGGTGCGACTAGCGGGAGAGTTTCGAATGAGCAGTTCTTC. It encodes CSGATSGRVSNEQFF.

The chain recombines TRBV9 with TRBJ1-1; D ambiguous. V was trimmed by 0 bases and J by 0 bases, leaving 9 bases between them. Germline loops: CDR1 SGDLS, CDR2 YYNGEE. This CDR3 has 15 residues. The CDR3 is CASSVVESMNTEAFF. In DNA, the CDR3 is TGTGCCAGCAGCGTAGTAGAAAGTATGAACACTGAAGCTTTCTTT. Using reference TRBV9 and TRBJ1-1 for the parts outside the CDR3, the full variable domain is DSGVTQTPKHLITATGQRVTLRCSPRSGDLSVYWYQQSLDQGLQFLIQYYNGEERAKGNILERFSAQQFPDLHSELNLSSLELGDSALYFCASSVVESMNTEAFFGQGTRLTVV.

The J gene is TRBJ2-1, the V gene TRBV9; weak D call: TRBD2 (5 bases). With 3 bases removed from V and 7 bases from J, the gap between germline ends came to 26 bases. The CDR3 consists of 18 residues. The V gene's germline CDR1 is SGDLS and CDR2 YYNGEE. The CDR3 nucleotides are TGTGCCAGCAGCGACCCCCGAGGGAACTGGACGGTTTGGAATGAGCAGTTCTTC. Its translation: CASSDPRGNWTVWNEQFF.